This T cell receptor beta chain was observed in a study of blood T cell repertoires in COVID-19. Study details: COVID-19 samples from acute and convalescent phases originated in the United States, Italy and Spain.

Data came from immunoSEQ multiplex PCR; TCRdb stores just in-frame clones and leaves some out. The sample contains some 270,000 clones, approximately 90% of which appear only once. Enrolled through a virtual design, the participants were between 18 and 89 years of age and came from about two dozen US areas. Participant-given clinical history determined each cohort assignment. The germline gives CDR1 MNHNY, CDR2 SVGAGI (reference sequence). The length of the CDR3 is 13 residues. Deletions cut 3 bases from V and 1 base from J, with 7 bases between. Sequences were obtained from PBMCs or T cells enriched from blood (not recorded which). The J gene is TRBJ2-7, the V gene TRBV6-6, with a tentative D call TRBD2 (6 bases). The clonotype was recovered from a woman in her twenties or thirties with acute COVID-19. CDR3 bases: TGTGCCAGCAGTTATGGGGGGTCCTACGAGCAGTACTTC. Encoded protein: CASSYGGSYEQYF.